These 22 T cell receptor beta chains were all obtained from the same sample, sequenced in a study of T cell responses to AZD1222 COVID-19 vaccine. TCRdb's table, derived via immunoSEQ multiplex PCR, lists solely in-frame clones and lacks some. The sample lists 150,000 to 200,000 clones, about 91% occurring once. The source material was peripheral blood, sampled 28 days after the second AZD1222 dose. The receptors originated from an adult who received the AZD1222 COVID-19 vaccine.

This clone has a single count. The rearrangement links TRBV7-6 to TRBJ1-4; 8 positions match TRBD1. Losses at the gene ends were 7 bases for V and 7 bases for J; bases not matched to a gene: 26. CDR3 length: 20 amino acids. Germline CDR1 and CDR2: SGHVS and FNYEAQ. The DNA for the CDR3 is TGTGCCAGCATCCATCACCGATCGGGACAGGCATACTGTATAGGTGAAAAACTGTTTTTT. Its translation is CASIHHRSGQAYCIGEKLFF.

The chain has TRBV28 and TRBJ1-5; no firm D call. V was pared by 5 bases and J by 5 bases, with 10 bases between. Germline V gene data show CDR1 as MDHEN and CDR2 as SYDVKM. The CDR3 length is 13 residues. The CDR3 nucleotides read TGTGCCAGCAGTGCCGTCAGTTATCAGCCCCAGCATTTT. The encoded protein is CASSAVSYQPQHF.

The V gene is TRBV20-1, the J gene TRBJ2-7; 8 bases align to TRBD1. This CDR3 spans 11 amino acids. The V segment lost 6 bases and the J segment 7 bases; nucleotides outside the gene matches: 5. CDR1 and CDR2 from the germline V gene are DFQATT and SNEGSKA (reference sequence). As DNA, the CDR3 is TGCAGTGCCAGGACAGGGCGGGAGCAGTACTTC. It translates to CSARTGREQYF.

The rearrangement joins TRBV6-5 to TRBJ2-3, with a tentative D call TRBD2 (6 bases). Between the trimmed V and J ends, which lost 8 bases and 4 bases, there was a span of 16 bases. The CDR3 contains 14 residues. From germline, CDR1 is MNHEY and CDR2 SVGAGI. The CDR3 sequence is CASLTGWGADTQYF. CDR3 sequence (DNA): TGTGCCAGCCTGACGGGGTGGGGGGCAGATACGCAGTATTTT.

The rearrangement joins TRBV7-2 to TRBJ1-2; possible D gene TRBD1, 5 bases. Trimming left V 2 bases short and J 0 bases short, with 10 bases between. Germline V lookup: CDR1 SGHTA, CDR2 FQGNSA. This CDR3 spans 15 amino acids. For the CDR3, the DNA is TGTGCCAGCAGCTTAAGGAAGGGGACTAACTATGGCTACACCTTC. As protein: CASSLRKGTNYGYTF. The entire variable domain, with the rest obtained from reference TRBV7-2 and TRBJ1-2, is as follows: GAGVSQSPSNKVTEKGKDVELRCDPISGHTALYWYRQSLGQGLEFLIYFQGNSAPDKSGLPSDRFSAERTGGSVSTLTIQRTQQEDSAVYLCASSLRKGTNYGYTFGSGTRLTVV.

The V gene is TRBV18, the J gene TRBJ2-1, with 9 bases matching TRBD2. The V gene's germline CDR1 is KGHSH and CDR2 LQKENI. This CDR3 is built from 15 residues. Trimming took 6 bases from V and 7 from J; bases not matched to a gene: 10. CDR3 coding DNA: TGTGCCAGCTCCGCCGGAGCGGGGGGTGATAATGAGCAGTTCTTC. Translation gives CASSAGAGGDNEQFF.

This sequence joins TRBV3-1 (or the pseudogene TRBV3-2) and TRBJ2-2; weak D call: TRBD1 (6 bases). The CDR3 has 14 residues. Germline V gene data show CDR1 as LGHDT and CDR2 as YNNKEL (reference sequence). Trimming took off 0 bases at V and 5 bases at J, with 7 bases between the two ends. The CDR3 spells CASSQEDRTGELFF. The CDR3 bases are TGTGCCAGCAGCCAAGAGGACAGAACCGGGGAGCTGTTTTTT.

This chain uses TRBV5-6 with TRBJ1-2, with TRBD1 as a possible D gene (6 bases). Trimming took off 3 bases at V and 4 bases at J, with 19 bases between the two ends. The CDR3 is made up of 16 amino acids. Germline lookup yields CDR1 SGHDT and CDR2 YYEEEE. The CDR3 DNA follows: TGTGCCAGCAGCTCTGCCCCCACAGGGTCGTCCTATGGCTACACCTTC. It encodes CASSSAPTGSSYGYTF. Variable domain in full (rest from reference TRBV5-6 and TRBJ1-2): DAGVTQSPTHLIKTRGQQVTLRCSPKSGHDTVSWYQQALGQGPQFIFQYYEEEERQRGNFPDRFSGHQFPNYSSELNVNALLLGDSALYLCASSSAPTGSSYGYTFGSGTRLTVV.

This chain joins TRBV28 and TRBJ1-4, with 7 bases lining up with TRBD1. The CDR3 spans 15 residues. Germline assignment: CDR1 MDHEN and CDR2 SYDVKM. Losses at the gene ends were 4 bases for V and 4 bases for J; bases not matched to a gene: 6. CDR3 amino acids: CASSSIQGFNEKLFF. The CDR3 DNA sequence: TGTGCCAGCAGTTCGATACAGGGGTTTAATGAAAAACTGTTTTTT.

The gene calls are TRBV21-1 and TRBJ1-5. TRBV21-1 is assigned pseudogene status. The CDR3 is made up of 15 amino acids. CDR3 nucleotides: TGTGCCAGCAGCAAAGGCCGGGAAGGGAGTCAGCCCCAGCATTTT. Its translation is CASSKGREGSQPQHF.

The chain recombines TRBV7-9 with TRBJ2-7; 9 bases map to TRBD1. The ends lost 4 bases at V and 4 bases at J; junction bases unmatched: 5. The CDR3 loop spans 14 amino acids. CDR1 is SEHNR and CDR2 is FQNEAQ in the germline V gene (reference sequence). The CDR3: CASSSSDRGYEQYF. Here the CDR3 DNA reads TGTGCCAGCAGCTCCTCAGACAGGGGGTACGAGCAGTACTTC.

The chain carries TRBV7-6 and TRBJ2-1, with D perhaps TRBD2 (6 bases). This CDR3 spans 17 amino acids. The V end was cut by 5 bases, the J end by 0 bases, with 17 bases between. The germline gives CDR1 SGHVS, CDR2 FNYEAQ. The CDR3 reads CASSRGTPEISYNEQFF. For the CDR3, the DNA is TGTGCCAGCAGCCGTGGGACTCCTGAAATCTCCTACAATGAGCAGTTCTTC.

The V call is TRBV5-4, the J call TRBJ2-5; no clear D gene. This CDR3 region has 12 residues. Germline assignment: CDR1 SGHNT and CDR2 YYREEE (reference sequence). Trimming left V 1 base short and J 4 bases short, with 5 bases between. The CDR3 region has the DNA TGTGCCAGCAGCTTGCCCGGAGAGACCCAGTACTTC. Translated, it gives CASSLPGETQYF.

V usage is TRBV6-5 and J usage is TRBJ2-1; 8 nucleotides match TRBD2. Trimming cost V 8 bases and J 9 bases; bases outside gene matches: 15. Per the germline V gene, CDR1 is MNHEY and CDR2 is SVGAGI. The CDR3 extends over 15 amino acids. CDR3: CASLRGGSVVAEQFF. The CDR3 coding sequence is TGTGCCAGCCTTCGGGGGGGGTCGGTAGTCGCTGAGCAGTTCTTC.

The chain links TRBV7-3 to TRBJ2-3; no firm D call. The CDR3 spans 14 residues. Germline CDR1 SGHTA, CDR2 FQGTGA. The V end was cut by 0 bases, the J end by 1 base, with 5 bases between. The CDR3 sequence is CASSLTPGTDTQYF. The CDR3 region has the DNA TGTGCCAGCAGCTTAACCCCTGGCACAGATACGCAGTATTTT.

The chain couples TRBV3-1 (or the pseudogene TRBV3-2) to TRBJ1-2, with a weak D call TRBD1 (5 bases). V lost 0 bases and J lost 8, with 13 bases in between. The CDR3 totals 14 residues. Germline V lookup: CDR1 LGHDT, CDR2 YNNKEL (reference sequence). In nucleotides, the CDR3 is TGTGCCAGCAGCCAAGATGACAGACGATGGGGCTACACCTTC. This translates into CASSQDDRRWGYTF.

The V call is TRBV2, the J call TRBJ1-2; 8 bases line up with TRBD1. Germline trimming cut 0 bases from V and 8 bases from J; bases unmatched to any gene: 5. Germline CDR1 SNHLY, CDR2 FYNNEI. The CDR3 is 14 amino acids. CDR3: CASSEAGQEWGYTF. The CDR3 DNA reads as TGTGCCAGCAGTGAAGCGGGACAGGAATGGGGCTACACCTTC.

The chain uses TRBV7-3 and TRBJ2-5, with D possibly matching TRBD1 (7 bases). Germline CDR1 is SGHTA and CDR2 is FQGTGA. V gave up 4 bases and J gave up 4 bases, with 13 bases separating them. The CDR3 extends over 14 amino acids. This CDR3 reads CASSYPRGAETQYF. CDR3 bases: TGTGCCAGCAGCTACCCCAGGGGGGCAGAGACCCAGTACTTC. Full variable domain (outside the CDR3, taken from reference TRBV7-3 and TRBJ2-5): GAGVSQTPSNKVTEKGKYVELRCDPISGHTALYWYRQSLGQGPEFLIYFQGTGAADDSGLPNDRFFAVRPEGSVSTLKIQRTERGDSAVYLCASSYPRGAETQYFGPGTRLLVL.

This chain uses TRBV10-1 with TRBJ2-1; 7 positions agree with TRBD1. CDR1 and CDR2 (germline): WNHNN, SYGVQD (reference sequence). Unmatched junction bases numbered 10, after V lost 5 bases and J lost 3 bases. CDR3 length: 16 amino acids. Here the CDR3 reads CASSSLSGTDYNEQFF. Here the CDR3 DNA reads TGCGCCAGCAGTTCGTTATCCGGGACAGACTACAATGAGCAGTTCTTC.

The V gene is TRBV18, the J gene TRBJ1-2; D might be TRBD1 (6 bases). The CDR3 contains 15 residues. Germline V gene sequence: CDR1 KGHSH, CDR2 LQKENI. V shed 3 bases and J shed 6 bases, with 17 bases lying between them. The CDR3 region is CASSPKTGSVDGYTF. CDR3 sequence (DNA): TGTGCCAGCTCACCGAAAACAGGGTCCGTGGATGGCTACACCTTC.

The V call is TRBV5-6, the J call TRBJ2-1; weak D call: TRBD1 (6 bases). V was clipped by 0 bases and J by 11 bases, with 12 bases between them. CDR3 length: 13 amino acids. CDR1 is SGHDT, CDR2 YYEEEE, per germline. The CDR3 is CASSLAQGPKQFF. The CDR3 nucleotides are TGTGCCAGCAGCTTGGCCCAGGGGCCTAAGCAGTTCTTC.

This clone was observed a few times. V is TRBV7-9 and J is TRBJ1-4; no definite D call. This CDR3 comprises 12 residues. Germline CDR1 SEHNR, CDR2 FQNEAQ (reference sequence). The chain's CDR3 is CATGSSGEKLFF. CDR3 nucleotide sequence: TGTGCGACCGGGAGTTCGGGGGAAAAACTGTTTTTT. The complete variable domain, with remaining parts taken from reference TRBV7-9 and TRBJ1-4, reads DTGVSQNPRHKITKRGQNVTFRCDPISEHNRLYWYRQTLGQGPEFLTYFQNEAQLEKSRLLSDRFSAERPKGSFSTLEIQRTEQGDSAMYLCATGSSGEKLFFGSGTQLSVL.